A single sample is the source of the 5 T cell receptor beta chains below, sequenced in a study of identical twins (dated by TCRdb to the mid-2010s). The method behind the library was 5' RACE. Sequenced using an Illumina HiSeq 2000. Through fastp at Q25 and MiXCR, TCRdb rebuilt clones from the public reads, retaining in-frame beta chains. Rows matching on CDR3 protein sequence are summarized as one entry with the most common DNA and genes. In this sample the table shows some 330,000 distinct CDR3 sequences, roughly 9% of which occur a single time. The ten largest make up 8.5% to 10% of the sample. The sequenced sample was naive T cells sorted from blood. In light of the paper, this sample's cell subset or site label describes: cells isolated with a human naive T-cell isolation kit. The receptors come from a woman in her forties or fifties in good health.

This clonotype was seen a few times. The chain couples TRBV5-1 to TRBJ1-3; no clear D gene. The V end lost 1 base, the J end lost 0 bases, and 14 bases lay between the germline ends. CDR3 length equals 17 residues. Germline assignment: CDR1 SGHRS and CDR2 YFSETQ. CDR3 protein: CASSLMSDSISGNTIYF. The CDR3 bases are TGCGCCAGCAGCTTGATGTCAGATTCAATCTCTGGAAACACCATATATTTT.

This sequence joins TRBV7-9 and TRBJ2-4; D could derive from TRBD1 or TRBD2 (5 bases each). The CDR3 has 16 amino acids. CDR1 and CDR2 from the germline V gene are SEHNR and FQNEAQ (reference sequence). Trimming took off 5 bases at V and 3 bases at J, with 17 bases between the two ends. In DNA, the CDR3 is TGTGCCAGCAGCGGATGGGGGTCCAGCGTCAAAAACATTCAGTACTTC. It translates to CASSGWGSSVKNIQYF.

This clonotype was counted between two and nine times. The chain is built from TRBV29-1 and TRBJ1-1; TRBD1 might be the D (6 bases). The CDR3 length is 15 residues. Deletions cut 4 bases from V and 5 bases from J, with 20 bases between. CDR1 and CDR2 (germline): SQVTM, ANQGSEA. CDR3: CSVVTRGGRWTEAFF. The CDR3 DNA sequence: TGCAGCGTTGTCACTCGGGGGGGGCGGTGGACTGAAGCTTTCTTT.

The rearrangement links TRBV5-1 to TRBJ2-1, with TRBD2 matching 14 bases. There are 17 residues in the CDR3. The germline V gene has CDR1 SGHRS and CDR2 YFSETQ. With V trimmed by 4 bases and J by 0 bases, 3 bases remained unmatched. CDR3 sequence: CASSPGTSGGSYNEQFF. Here the CDR3 DNA reads TGCGCCAGCAGCCCAGGGACTAGCGGGGGCTCCTACAATGAGCAGTTCTTC.

The rearrangement links TRBV27 to TRBJ2-7, with D possibly matching TRBD1 (6 bases). V was clipped by 5 bases and J by 0 bases, with 14 bases between them. The germline CDR1 and CDR2 sequences are MNHEY and SMNVEV (reference sequence). The CDR3 consists of 15 residues. CDR3 bases: TGTGCCAGCAGTCCGGCAGGGGTTAGCTCCTACGAGCAGTACTTC. It translates to CASSPAGVSSYEQYF.